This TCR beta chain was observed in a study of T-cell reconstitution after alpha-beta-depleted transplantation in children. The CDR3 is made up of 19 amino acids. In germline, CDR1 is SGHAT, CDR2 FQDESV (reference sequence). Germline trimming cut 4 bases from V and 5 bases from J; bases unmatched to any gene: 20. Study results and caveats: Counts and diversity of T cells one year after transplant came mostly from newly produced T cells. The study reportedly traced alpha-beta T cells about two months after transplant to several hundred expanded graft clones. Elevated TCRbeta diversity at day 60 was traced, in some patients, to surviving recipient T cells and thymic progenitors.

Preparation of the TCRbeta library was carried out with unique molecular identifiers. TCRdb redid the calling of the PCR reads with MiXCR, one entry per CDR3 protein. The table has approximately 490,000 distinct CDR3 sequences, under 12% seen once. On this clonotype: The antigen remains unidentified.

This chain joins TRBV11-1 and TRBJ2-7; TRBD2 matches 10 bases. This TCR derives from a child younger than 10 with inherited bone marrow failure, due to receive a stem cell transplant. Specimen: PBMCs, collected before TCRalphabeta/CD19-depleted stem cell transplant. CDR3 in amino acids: CASSSPAPPRLAGVDEQYF. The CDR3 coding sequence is TGTGCCAGCAGCTCCCCGGCTCCCCCTAGGCTAGCGGGAGTGGACGAGCAGTACTTC.